These T cell receptor beta chains were read from a single sample in a study of lymphopenia after photon versus proton radiotherapy. The data were produced by immunoSEQ multiplex PCR, yet TCRdb's version contains in-frame clones alone and is incomplete. Among 20,000 to 30,000 clones, about 82% were seen once, and the ten largest hold less than 25%. The sequencing used peripheral blood, collected from a patient treated with proton-based radiotherapy. The receptors were sampled from a woman aged 70-85 years with pancreatic cancer. Each CDR3 is given with its conserved first and last residue. Each record gives: D gene, V gene, CDR3 protein. A D gene is named only where the DNA matches it firmly.

NA	TRBV2	CASILFPGTSYGYTF
TRBD2	TRBV11-3	CASSFGQLAGDNEQFF
TRBD2	TRBV15	CATSTIAGGSGANVLTF
NA	TRBV7-2	CASSLIVGGRDEQFF
TRBD1	TRBV27	CASSFDRGQNEQFF
NA	TRBV18	CASSPGEREQFF
NA	TRBV5-4	CASSLESFWDTEGDTQYF
NA	TRBV30	CAWSSRAEAFF
NA	TRBV2	CASSGDRIYEQYF
NA	TRBV4-3	CASSQGEWLSTNNEQFF
NA	TRBV28	CASSLGAGPMGEQFF
NA	TRBV27	CASMPVSSGNTIYF
NA	TRBV6-1	CASSDPTVGGEKLFF
NA	TRBV12-5	CASAINPYEQYF
TRBD1	TRBV15	CATSRKVGTGGYEQYF
NA	TRBV7-3	CASSSQLVGSNEQFF
TRBD2	TRBV7-9	CASSREDGELFF
NA	TRBV19	CASSIEEGYEQYF
NA	TRBV11-1	CASIRGATGELFF
TRBD2	TRBV7-9	CASTLLILAGGTDTQYF
TRBD1	TRBV7-2	CASSVDRGSEKLFF
NA	TRBV11-1	CASSAGTQQFF
TRBD1	TRBV7-2	CASTPDRGQGQPQHF
NA	TRBV6-1	CASSALGQGLNNEQFF
TRBD1	TRBV28	CASSWGQGYGAEAFF